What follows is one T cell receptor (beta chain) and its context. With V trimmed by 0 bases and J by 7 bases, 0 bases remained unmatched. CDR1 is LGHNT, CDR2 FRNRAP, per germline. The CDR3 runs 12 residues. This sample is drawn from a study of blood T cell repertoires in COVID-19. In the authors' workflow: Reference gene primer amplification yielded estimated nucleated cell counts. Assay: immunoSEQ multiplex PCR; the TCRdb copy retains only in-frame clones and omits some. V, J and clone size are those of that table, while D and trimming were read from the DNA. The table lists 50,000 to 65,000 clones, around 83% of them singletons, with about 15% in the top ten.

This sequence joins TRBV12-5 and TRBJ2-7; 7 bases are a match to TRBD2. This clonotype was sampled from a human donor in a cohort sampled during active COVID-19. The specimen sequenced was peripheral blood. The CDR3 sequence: CASGLVGREQYF. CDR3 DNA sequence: TGTGCTAGTGGTTTGGTCGGGAGGGAGCAGTACTTC. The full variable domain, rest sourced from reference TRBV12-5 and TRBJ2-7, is DARVTQTPRHKVTEMGQEVTMRCQPILGHNTVFWYRQTMMQGLELLAYFRNRAPLDDSGMPKDRFSAEMPDATLATLKIQPSEPRDSAVYFCASGLVGREQYFGPGTRLTVT.